One and the same sample provided the 25 T cell receptor beta chains below, sequenced in a study of shared clonotypes between healthy human individuals. The repertoire was sequenced with immunoSEQ multiplex PCR; TCRdb's copy has only in-frame clones and lacks some. The data hold a few million clones, with around 95% observed a single time. Selected positively for CCR7 and CD45RO-negative, naive CD8 cells excluded terminally differentiated effector memory CD45RA+ cells. Input material: naive CD8+ T cells from PBMCs. These receptors were collected from a man aged 18 to 29 in good health. Some clones in this sample may be carry-over from other donors' samples.

The chain couples TRBV28 to TRBJ2-7; no firm D call. V was cut by 4 bases and J by 9 bases, with 16 bases left in between. This CDR3 region has 13 residues. In germline, CDR1 is MDHEN, CDR2 SYDVKM. The CDR3 region is CASSSPRFDAQYF. DNA for the CDR3: TGTGCCAGCAGTTCCCCTCGGTTCGATGCGCAGTACTTC.

The chain is built from TRBV12-5 and TRBJ2-1; D unresolved. Germline CDR1 is LGHNT and CDR2 is FRNRAP. Trimming took off 4 bases at V and 2 bases at J, with 12 bases between the two ends. The CDR3 consists of 15 residues. The CDR3 here is CASGYFQSAYNEQFF. CDR3 in DNA: TGTGCTAGTGGTTATTTCCAATCAGCCTACAATGAGCAGTTCTTC.

This chain joins TRBV4-1 and TRBJ1-1, with D perhaps TRBD1 (5 bases). V gave up 2 bases and J gave up 7 bases, with 20 bases separating them. The CDR3 covers 16 residues. The germline gives CDR1 MGHRA, CDR2 YSYEKL. CDR3 DNA sequence: TGCGCCAGCAGCCAAAAACAAACGGGACCAAGCCTTGAAGCTTTCTTT. Translated: CASSQKQTGPSLEAFF.

The chain has TRBV29-1 and TRBJ2-7, with TRBD2 matching over 12 bases. Trimming at V came to 3 bases and at J to 4 bases, leaving 10 bases not matched to a gene. There are 16 residues in the CDR3. The V gene's germline CDR1 is SQVTM and CDR2 ANQGSEA. CDR3 bases: TGCAGCGTTGAGGACCAGTCTAGCGGGAGGGGTTACGAGCAGTACTTC. Protein: CSVEDQSSGRGYEQYF.

The rearrangement links TRBV7-9 to TRBJ1-2; 10 bases match TRBD1. V lost 2 bases and J lost 4; bases outside the gene matches: 16. CDR1 and CDR2 from the germline V gene are SEHNR and FQNEAQ (reference sequence). There are 19 residues in the CDR3. In nucleotides, the CDR3 is TGTGCCAGCAGCTTATTACTAACTGGGACAGGGGCAACCCGCTATGGCTACACCTTC. Translating gives CASSLLLTGTGATRYGYTF.

The chain is built from TRBV30 and TRBJ2-7, with D hard to call. Germline loops: CDR1 GTSNPN, CDR2 SVGIG (reference sequence). The CDR3 spans 13 residues. The V end lost 5 bases, the J end lost 1 base, and 12 bases lay between the germline ends. For the CDR3, the DNA is TGTGCCTGGCAGAGGTCTTATTCCTACGAGCAGTACTTC. Residues: CAWQRSYSYEQYF.

The chain combines TRBV19 with TRBJ2-7, with 13 bases identical to TRBD2. From germline, CDR1 is LNHDA and CDR2 SQIVND (reference sequence). V dropped 3 bases and J dropped 5; count of bases not matched to a gene: 4. This CDR3 comprises 15 residues. CDR3 loop: CASSMTSGRFDEQYF. CDR3 nucleotide sequence: TGTGCCAGTAGTATGACTAGCGGGAGGTTCGACGAGCAGTACTTC.

This sequence joins TRBV9 and TRBJ1-2; D perhaps matches TRBD1 (6 bases). CDR3 length: 19 residues. Germline V lookup: CDR1 SGDLS, CDR2 YYNGEE. V lost 0 bases to trimming and J lost 0 bases, with 21 bases between them. The CDR3 protein is CASSVGLGGAESPNYGYTF. CDR3 nucleotides: TGTGCCAGCAGCGTAGGTTTGGGGGGGGCAGAGTCTCCTAACTATGGCTACACCTTC.

The rearrangement uses TRBV4-3 and TRBJ1-4; TRBD1 is a possible D gene (6 bases). V was pared by 0 bases and J by 7 bases, with 9 bases between. CDR1 and CDR2 from the germline V gene are LGHNA and YSLEER. The CDR3 contains 14 residues. CDR3 amino acids: CASSQDLDSEKLFF. DNA for the CDR3: TGCGCCAGCAGCCAAGATCTGGACAGTGAAAAACTGTTTTTT.

The V call is TRBV29-1, the J call TRBJ2-1; D is tentatively TRBD1 or TRBD2 (5 bases each). There are 14 residues in the CDR3. CDR1 is SQVTM and CDR2 is ANQGSEA in the germline V gene. Trimming took 8 bases from V and 0 from J, leaving 14 bases between them. The CDR3 region is CSPRGVSSYNEQFF. The CDR3 DNA follows: TGCAGCCCAAGAGGGGTCAGCTCCTACAATGAGCAGTTCTTC.

The V gene is TRBV4-1, the J gene TRBJ2-1, with 7 bases matching TRBD2. Per the germline V gene, CDR1 is MGHRA and CDR2 is YSYEKL. J lost 10 bases, V lost 3 bases, and 9 bases had no gene match. The CDR3 sequence is 14 residues long. The CDR3 sequence: CASSHGTQRGEQFF. The CDR3 DNA follows: TGCGCCAGCAGCCACGGGACGCAGCGGGGCGAGCAGTTCTTC.

The chain employs TRBV15 and TRBJ1-4; D is unclear. Germline assignment: CDR1 LNHNV and CDR2 YYDKDF (reference sequence). Trimming shortened V by 9 bases and J by 7 bases, and 12 bases separated the two germline ends. This CDR3 contains 12 residues. In nucleotides, the CDR3 is TGTGCCACGACGGGAGGAACTGAAAAACTGTTTTTT. The encoded protein is CATTGGTEKLFF.

This clone was counted once. The CDR3 loop reads CASSLEGLATLTF. The CDR3, as DNA: TGTGCCAGCAGCTTAGAGGGTTTGGCGACGCTAACCTTC. V is TRBV7-9 and J is TRBJ1-2; the D is unclear. The ends were cut back, 1 base at V and 14 bases at J, with 17 bases in the middle. Germline-derived CDR1 and CDR2 are SEHNR and FQNEAQ (reference sequence). The CDR3 spans 13 residues. Based on the CDR3 plus reference TRBV7-9 and TRBJ1-2, the full variable domain is DTGVSQNPRHKITKRGQNVTFRCDPISEHNRLYWYRQTLGQGPEFLTYFQNEAQLEKSRLLSDRFSAERPKGSFSTLEIQRTEQGDSAMYLCASSLEGLATLTFGSGTRLTVV.

This chain connects TRBV28 to TRBJ2-5; a weak D match, TRBD1 (6 bases). Between the trimmed V and J ends, which lost 5 bases and 5 bases, there was a span of 12 bases. CDR3 length equals 13 residues. The germline V gene has CDR1 MDHEN and CDR2 SYDVKM. The CDR3 coding sequence is TGTGCCAGCAGTACAGGGTTAGGGGAGACCCAGTACTTC. Protein: CASSTGLGETQYF.

This clone was observed a single time. The J gene is TRBJ1-2, the V gene TRBV28; 7 nucleotides align to TRBD1. With V trimmed by 3 bases and J by 5 bases, 9 bases remained unmatched. From germline, CDR1 is MDHEN and CDR2 SYDVKM. The CDR3 runs 15 residues. Here the CDR3 reads CASSFGTAGAYGYTF. The DNA of the CDR3 is TGTGCCAGCAGTTTCGGGACAGCCGGAGCTTATGGCTACACCTTC.

The chain has TRBV28 and TRBJ2-5; no reliable D call. The CDR3 spans 12 residues. From germline, CDR1 is MDHEN and CDR2 SYDVKM. The V and J ends lost 5 bases and 4 bases respectively, with 8 bases between them. The CDR3 DNA reads TGTGCCAGCAGTCCGTCTCGAGAGACCCAGTACTTC. It is translated as CASSPSRETQYF.

The chain uses TRBV6-5 and TRBJ2-7, with D perhaps matching TRBD2 (5 bases). The CDR3 consists of 15 residues. V was shortened by 0 bases and J by 5 bases, with 14 bases between the two germline ends. Germline V CDR1 and CDR2: MNHEY, SVGAGI. CDR3 sequence: CASSYSSGVSHEQYF. CDR3 coding DNA: TGTGCCAGCAGTTACTCATCCGGGGTCAGCCACGAGCAGTACTTC.

The chain recombines TRBV19 with TRBJ1-1, with D hard to call. V dropped 4 bases and J dropped 0 bases, with 6 bases sitting between them. CDR1 and CDR2 from the germline V gene are LNHDA and SQIVND (reference sequence). This CDR3 is 13 amino acids long. The CDR3 sequence is CASSRLLNTEAFF. The CDR3, as DNA: TGTGCCAGTAGTAGACTACTGAACACTGAAGCTTTCTTT.

The V call is TRBV19, the J call TRBJ2-7, with D possibly TRBD2 on 5 matching bases. This CDR3 region has 15 residues. Germline CDR1 reads LNHDA; CDR2 reads SQIVND (reference sequence). V lost 1 base to trimming and J lost 2 bases, with 12 bases between them. The CDR3 spells CASSIGDGGPYEQYF. The CDR3 bases are TGTGCCAGTAGTATAGGAGACGGAGGCCCCTACGAGCAGTACTTC.

V usage is TRBV9 and J usage is TRBJ2-7; 7 bases agree with TRBD2. The CDR3 sequence is 12 residues long. The germline gives CDR1 SGDLS, CDR2 YYNGEE. Unmatched junction bases numbered 7, after V lost 7 bases and J lost 6 bases. This CDR3 reads CASGRDSGEQYF. The DNA for the CDR3 is TGTGCCAGCGGGAGGGACTCTGGCGAGCAGTACTTC.

This clone was seen a handful of times. The identical CDR3 is also encoded by other nucleotide sequences in the sample. The chain carries TRBV27 and TRBJ1-5; D perhaps matches TRBD1 (6 bases). Germline V gene lookup returns CDR1 MNHEY and CDR2 SMNVEV (reference sequence). The CDR3 is 14 residues long. Trimming took off 5 bases at V and 3 bases at J, with 11 bases between the two ends. The CDR3, as DNA: TGTGCCAGCAGTCTCCGGGACAACAATCAGCCCCAGCATTTT. Protein product: CASSLRDNNQPQHF.

The CDR3 DNA follows: TGTGCCAGTAGTAGCTCAGGCAATCAGCCCCAGCATTTT. Protein sequence: CASSSSGNQPQHF. This chain connects TRBV19 to TRBJ1-5; D call uncertain. The CDR3 is 13 amino acids. Trimming left V 4 bases short and J 2 bases short, with 6 bases between. CDR1 and CDR2 (germline): LNHDA, SQIVND (reference sequence).

This chain joins TRBV27 and TRBJ2-5, with unresolved D. This CDR3 region has 14 residues. V was cut by 8 bases and J by 6 bases, with 19 bases left in between. The germline CDR1 and CDR2 sequences are MNHEY and SMNVEV (reference sequence). The CDR3 DNA sequence: TGTGCCAGCTCCCCCGGGCCCCGGATGAAGACCCAGTACTTC. The encoded protein is CASSPGPRMKTQYF.

This chain connects TRBV27 to TRBJ1-3; 9 positions match TRBD1. The CDR3 is made up of 16 amino acids. The V gene end was trimmed by 6 bases and the J gene end by 2 bases; junction bases not matched to a gene: 8. Germline V CDR1 and CDR2: MNHEY, SMNVEV (reference sequence). CDR3 DNA: TGTGCCAGCAGCAAACCCCGGGACAGGGCTGGAAACACCATATATTTT. This gives the protein CASSKPRDRAGNTIYF.

The V and J genes are TRBV7-9 and TRBJ2-7; D not certain. The V and J ends lost 5 bases and 0 bases respectively, with 8 bases between them. The CDR3 is 13 amino acids. CDR1 is SEHNR, CDR2 FQNEAQ, per germline (reference sequence). CDR3 in amino acids: CASSAPSSYEQYF. As DNA, the CDR3 is TGTGCCAGCAGCGCCCCGAGCTCCTACGAGCAGTACTTC.